This entry lists 7 T cell receptor beta chains sequenced from one sample in a study of OX40 agonist ivuxolimab in advanced cancers. Repertoires were generated with immunoSEQ multiplex PCR, while TCRdb's copy carries only in-frame clones and drops some. The sample consists of roughly 60,000 clones, roughly nine tenths of them appearing once. Sample: CD4+ or CD8+ T cells sorted from blood, taken in a trial of the OX40 agonist ivuxolimab. Receptors originate from an adult with an advanced solid tumor such as melanoma, head and neck, liver or kidney cancer.

The chain recombines TRBV20-1 with TRBJ2-7; no firm D call. CDR1 DFQATT and CDR2 SNEGSKA come from the germline V gene (reference sequence). The CDR3 length is 11 residues. V was cut by 6 bases and J by 8 bases, with 14 bases left in between. The CDR3 DNA is TGCAGTGCCTCTAACTATACCAAGCAGTACTTC. As protein: CSASNYTKQYF.

The chain joins TRBV5-1 to TRBJ1-1; D is possibly TRBD1 (6 bases). The CDR3 is 15 amino acids. V shed 4 bases and J shed 0 bases, with 13 bases lying between them. The germline V gene has CDR1 SGHRS and CDR2 YFSETQ. The CDR3 is CASSPITGLNTEAFF. CDR3 sequence (DNA): TGCGCCAGCAGCCCCATCACAGGGTTGAACACTGAAGCTTTCTTT.

The chain uses TRBV7-2 and TRBJ2-5; 11 positions match TRBD1. Germline loops: CDR1 SGHTA, CDR2 FQGNSA. The CDR3 spans 14 residues. V lost 5 bases and J lost 5; bases outside the gene matches: 4. The CDR3 coding sequence is TGTGCCAGCAGCCCGGACAGGGGGCTGGAGACCCAGTACTTC. It is translated as CASSPDRGLETQYF.

This clone was seen just once. The chain couples TRBV4-1 to TRBJ2-1, with D tentatively TRBD1 (6 bases). Germline V gene lookup returns CDR1 MGHRA and CDR2 YSYEKL. CDR3 length: 15 amino acids. The V end lost 4 bases, the J end lost 5 bases, and 15 bases lay between the germline ends. The CDR3 bases are TGCGCCAGCAGCCGAGGGGGAACCTGGAACAATGAGCAGTTCTTC. This translates into CASSRGGTWNNEQFF.

CDR3 bases: TGTGCCACCAGCAGAGCGTATGGCACCGGGGAGCTGTTTTTT. This encodes CATSRAYGTGELFF. The chain links TRBV15 to TRBJ2-2; D remains unclear. This CDR3 region has 14 residues. Germline V gene data show CDR1 as LNHNV and CDR2 as YYDKDF (reference sequence). The V and J ends lost 1 base and 4 bases respectively, with 7 bases between them.

The gene calls are TRBV7-2 and TRBJ2-1; 12 bases map to TRBD2. V gave up 2 bases and J gave up 2 bases; unmatched junction bases: 4. CDR1 and CDR2 from the germline V gene are SGHTA and FQGNSA. The CDR3 runs 17 residues. The CDR3 DNA sequence: TGTGCCAGCAGCTTATCCTGGACTAGCGGGGCCTACAATGAGCAGTTCTTC. Its translation: CASSLSWTSGAYNEQFF.

The chain recombines TRBV9 with TRBJ2-2, with 9 bases that match TRBD1. CDR1 is SGDLS and CDR2 is YYNGEE in the germline V gene. V dropped 0 bases and J dropped 6; count of bases not matched to a gene: 3. The CDR3 has 15 residues. CDR3 protein: CASSVVGTGPGELFF. The CDR3 DNA is TGTGCCAGCAGCGTAGTCGGGACAGGGCCCGGGGAGCTGTTTTTT.